The rows below give T cell receptor beta chains drawn from one sample of a study of T cells in localized non-small cell lung cancer. Clones were read by immunoSEQ multiplex PCR, and TCRdb kept only the in-frame ones, dropping some. There are about 21,000 clones in the sample; approximately 88% occur only once, and roughly 29% lies in the top ten. Sample: peripheral blood mononuclear cells, taken before any cancer treatment. Receptors originate from a male donor older than 55 with stage II lung adenocarcinoma. The CDR3 runs from the conserved cysteine through the conserved F or W. The order of the fields is V gene, clone size, J gene, D gene, CDR3 protein, CDR3 DNA. D genes are given only for firm matches. The size field is filled for only some rows; it gives once, few, many or a size class.

v_call: TRBV27
clone_size: NA
j_call: TRBJ2-1
d_call: TRBD2
cdr3_aa: CASSLSFTSGRPHGEQFF
cdr3_nt: TGTGCCAGCAGTTTATCGTTTACTAGCGGGAGGCCCCACGGTGAGCAGTTCTTC

v_call: TRBV27
clone_size: NA
j_call: TRBJ1-1
d_call: NA
cdr3_aa: CASSSGLAEAFF
cdr3_nt: TGTGCCAGCAGTTCAGGGTTAGCGGAAGCTTTCTTT

v_call: TRBV5-1
clone_size: NA
j_call: TRBJ2-7
d_call: NA
cdr3_aa: CASRSDVYEQYF
cdr3_nt: TGCGCCAGCAGATCGGACGTCTACGAGCAGTACTTC

v_call: TRBV19
clone_size: once
j_call: TRBJ1-2
d_call: NA
cdr3_aa: CASRPPANYGYTF
cdr3_nt: TGTGCCAGCCGCCCCCCAGCCAACTATGGCTACACCTTC

v_call: TRBV18
clone_size: NA
j_call: TRBJ2-4
d_call: TRBD1
cdr3_aa: CASSPQTQGAKNIQYF
cdr3_nt: TGTGCCAGCTCACCACAGACACAGGGGGCCAAAAACATTCAGTACTTC

v_call: TRBV28
clone_size: once
j_call: TRBJ2-7
d_call: NA
cdr3_aa: CASSPSGGYEQYF
cdr3_nt: TGTGCCAGCAGTCCTTCCGGCGGCTACGAGCAGTACTTC

v_call: TRBV6-6
clone_size: few
j_call: TRBJ2-5
d_call: TRBD1
cdr3_aa: CATLPPGTGSLETQYF
cdr3_nt: TGTGCCACCTTACCTCCCGGGACAGGTTCCCTAGAGACCCAGTACTTC

v_call: TRBV27
clone_size: NA
j_call: TRBJ2-6
d_call: NA
cdr3_aa: CASRGSGANVLTF
cdr3_nt: TGTGCCAGCAGGGGCTCTGGGGCCAACGTCCTGACTTTC

v_call: TRBV4-1
clone_size: NA
j_call: TRBJ2-2
d_call: TRBD2
cdr3_aa: CASSQSSGRVAGELFF
cdr3_nt: TGCGCCAGCAGCCAGAGTAGCGGGAGGGTCGCCGGGGAGCTGTTTTTT

v_call: TRBV21-1
clone_size: NA
j_call: TRBJ2-2
d_call: NA
cdr3_aa: CASIGKGTGELFF
cdr3_nt: TGTGCCAGCATAGGAAAAGGGACCGGGGAGCTGTTTTTT

v_call: TRBV4-2
clone_size: NA
j_call: TRBJ2-2
d_call: NA
cdr3_aa: CASSQLVSGELFF
cdr3_nt: TGTGCCAGCAGCCAGCTCGTTAGTGGGGAGCTGTTTTTT

v_call: TRBV4-1
clone_size: NA
j_call: TRBJ2-6
d_call: NA
cdr3_aa: CASSQVLTGANVLTF
cdr3_nt: TGCGCCAGCAGCCAAGTACTTACTGGGGCCAACGTCCTGACTTTC

v_call: TRBV6-1
clone_size: NA
j_call: TRBJ1-3
d_call: NA
cdr3_aa: CASNYREAGNTIYF
cdr3_nt: TGTGCCAGCAATTACAGGGAGGCTGGAAACACCATATATTTT

v_call: TRBV7-9
clone_size: NA
j_call: TRBJ2-3
d_call: NA
cdr3_aa: CASSFGADSTDTQYF
cdr3_nt: TGTGCCAGCAGCTTCGGGGCGGATAGCACAGATACGCAGTATTTT

v_call: TRBV5-4
clone_size: NA
j_call: TRBJ1-3
d_call: TRBD1
cdr3_aa: CASSVGQGNTIYF
cdr3_nt: TGTGCCAGCAGCGTGGGACAGGGAAACACCATATATTTT

v_call: TRBV13
clone_size: NA
j_call: TRBJ1-1
d_call: NA
cdr3_aa: CASSPRPEAFF
cdr3_nt: TGTGCCAGCAGCCCCCGCCCTGAAGCTTTCTTT

v_call: TRBV11-2
clone_size: NA
j_call: TRBJ2-7
d_call: NA
cdr3_aa: CASSPRFQGEQYF
cdr3_nt: TGTGCCAGCAGCCCGCGGTTCCAGGGTGAGCAGTACTTC

v_call: TRBV7-9
clone_size: once
j_call: TRBJ1-6
d_call: NA
cdr3_aa: CASSFRRDSPLHF
cdr3_nt: TGTGCCAGCAGCTTTCGCAGGGATTCACCCCTCCACTTT

v_call: TRBV7-9
clone_size: NA
j_call: TRBJ2-6
d_call: NA
cdr3_aa: CASRSDGFSGANVLTF
cdr3_nt: TGTGCCAGCAGGTCCGACGGCTTCTCTGGGGCCAACGTCCTGACTTTC

v_call: TRBV5-6
clone_size: NA
j_call: TRBJ1-2
d_call: TRBD1
cdr3_aa: CASSFGTLGGNGYTF
cdr3_nt: TGTGCCAGCAGCTTTGGGACCCTAGGGGGCAATGGCTACACCTTC

v_call: TRBV2
clone_size: NA
j_call: TRBJ1-2
d_call: NA
cdr3_aa: CASSEESGYGYGYTF
cdr3_nt: TGTGCCAGCAGTGAAGAAAGCGGGTATGGCTATGGCTACACCTTC

v_call: TRBV6-6
clone_size: NA
j_call: TRBJ1-1
d_call: TRBD1
cdr3_aa: CATEGWYGTAQAFF
cdr3_nt: TGTGCCACCGAGGGATGGTACGGGACAGCCCAAGCTTTCTTT

v_call: TRBV5-1
clone_size: NA
j_call: TRBJ2-7
d_call: NA
cdr3_aa: CASSLGAGVTYEQYF
cdr3_nt: TGCGCCAGCAGCCTAGGGGCAGGGGTCACCTACGAGCAGTACTTC

v_call: TRBV5-8
clone_size: NA
j_call: TRBJ2-3
d_call: TRBD1
cdr3_aa: CASSYRQGAPFSDTQYF
cdr3_nt: TGTGCCAGCAGTTACCGTCAGGGGGCTCCCTTCTCAGATACGCAGTATTTT

v_call: TRBV6-5
clone_size: NA
j_call: TRBJ2-3
d_call: TRBD1
cdr3_aa: CASRIQGVAEYF
cdr3_nt: TGTGCCAGCAGGATACAGGGGGTAGCGGAGTATTTT

v_call: TRBV18
clone_size: NA
j_call: TRBJ1-1
d_call: NA
cdr3_aa: CASSPGTENTEAFF
cdr3_nt: TGTGCCAGCTCACCGGGGACGGAGAACACTGAAGCTTTCTTT

v_call: TRBV28
clone_size: NA
j_call: TRBJ2-3
d_call: NA
cdr3_aa: CASSLAGSDTQYF
cdr3_nt: TGTGCCAGCAGTTTAGCAGGCTCAGATACGCAGTATTTT

v_call: TRBV5-4
clone_size: NA
j_call: TRBJ2-7
d_call: NA
cdr3_aa: CASSPRPRAAEQYF
cdr3_nt: TGTGCCAGCAGCCCCCGGCCCAGGGCCGCCGAGCAGTACTTC

v_call: TRBV14
clone_size: NA
j_call: TRBJ1-2
d_call: NA
cdr3_aa: CASSPSRSYGYTF
cdr3_nt: TGTGCCAGCAGCCCCTCACGGAGCTATGGCTACACCTTC

v_call: TRBV5-1
clone_size: NA
j_call: TRBJ2-1
d_call: TRBD2
cdr3_aa: CASSLSPSGSATATGEQFF
cdr3_nt: TGCGCCAGCAGCTTGTCCCCTAGCGGGAGCGCAACTGCCACAGGGGAGCAGTTCTTC

v_call: TRBV10-3
clone_size: once
j_call: TRBJ1-1
d_call: NA
cdr3_aa: CAISDGAATEAFF
cdr3_nt: TGTGCCATCAGTGACGGCGCAGCCACTGAAGCTTTCTTT

v_call: TRBV4-2
clone_size: NA
j_call: TRBJ2-1
d_call: NA
cdr3_aa: CASSQDLALTYNEQFF
cdr3_nt: TGTGCCAGCAGCCAAGATTTAGCGCTAACCTACAATGAGCAGTTCTTC

v_call: TRBV7-3
clone_size: once
j_call: TRBJ1-6
d_call: TRBD1
cdr3_aa: CASSLTQGARVEDNSPLHF
cdr3_nt: TGTGCCAGCAGCTTAACCCAGGGGGCGCGGGTAGAGGATAATTCACCCCTCCACTTT

v_call: TRBV7-6
clone_size: once
j_call: TRBJ2-3
d_call: NA
cdr3_aa: CASSLVAGHDTQYF
cdr3_nt: TGTGCCAGCAGCTTAGTGGCAGGCCACGATACGCAGTATTTT

v_call: TRBV2
clone_size: NA
j_call: TRBJ2-7
d_call: NA
cdr3_aa: CASSYETYEQYF
cdr3_nt: TGTGCCAGCAGTTACGAGACGTACGAGCAGTACTTC

v_call: TRBV10-3
clone_size: few
j_call: TRBJ1-3
d_call: NA
cdr3_aa: CAIWPGEAGNTIYF
cdr3_nt: TGTGCCATCTGGCCGGGGGAAGCTGGAAACACCATATATTTT

v_call: TRBV7-9
clone_size: NA
j_call: TRBJ2-1
d_call: NA
cdr3_aa: CAVPSGWGTYNEQFF
cdr3_nt: TGTGCCGTACCTTCCGGGTGGGGGACTTACAATGAGCAGTTCTTC

v_call: TRBV2
clone_size: once
j_call: TRBJ1-5
d_call: TRBD1
cdr3_aa: CASRQGVRNQPQHF
cdr3_nt: TGTGCCAGCCGACAGGGGGTGCGCAATCAGCCCCAGCATTTT

v_call: TRBV7-9
clone_size: NA
j_call: TRBJ2-1
d_call: TRBD1
cdr3_aa: CASRLTGAGEQFF
cdr3_nt: TGTGCCAGCAGATTAACAGGGGCTGGCGAGCAGTTCTTC

v_call: TRBV2
clone_size: NA
j_call: TRBJ1-2
d_call: NA
cdr3_aa: CASTRFHGYTF
cdr3_nt: TGTGCCAGCACCCGTTTCCATGGCTACACCTTC

v_call: TRBV7-7
clone_size: NA
j_call: TRBJ2-7
d_call: TRBD1
cdr3_aa: CASTPYRGQVYEQYF
cdr3_nt: TGTGCTAGCACCCCCTACAGGGGGCAGGTCTACGAGCAGTACTTC

v_call: TRBV18
clone_size: NA
j_call: TRBJ1-5
d_call: TRBD1
cdr3_aa: CASSPGTGDRNQPQHF
cdr3_nt: TGTGCCAGCTCACCCGGGACAGGTGATCGCAATCAGCCCCAGCATTTT

v_call: TRBV5-1
clone_size: NA
j_call: TRBJ2-7
d_call: NA
cdr3_aa: CASSLDPNSYEQYF
cdr3_nt: TGCGCCAGCAGCTTGGACCCGAACTCCTACGAGCAGTACTTC

v_call: TRBV5-1
clone_size: once
j_call: TRBJ2-3
d_call: TRBD2
cdr3_aa: CASRLAENTDTQYF
cdr3_nt: TGCGCCAGCAGGCTAGCGGAGAACACAGATACGCAGTATTTT

v_call: TRBV10-3
clone_size: NA
j_call: TRBJ1-1
d_call: TRBD1
cdr3_aa: CAISGQGADTEAFF
cdr3_nt: TGTGCCATCAGTGGTCAGGGGGCCGACACTGAAGCTTTCTTT

v_call: TRBV6-1
clone_size: NA
j_call: TRBJ2-1
d_call: TRBD1
cdr3_aa: CASDPGTGGLEQFF
cdr3_nt: TGTGCCAGTGATCCCGGGACAGGGGGCCTTGAGCAGTTCTTC